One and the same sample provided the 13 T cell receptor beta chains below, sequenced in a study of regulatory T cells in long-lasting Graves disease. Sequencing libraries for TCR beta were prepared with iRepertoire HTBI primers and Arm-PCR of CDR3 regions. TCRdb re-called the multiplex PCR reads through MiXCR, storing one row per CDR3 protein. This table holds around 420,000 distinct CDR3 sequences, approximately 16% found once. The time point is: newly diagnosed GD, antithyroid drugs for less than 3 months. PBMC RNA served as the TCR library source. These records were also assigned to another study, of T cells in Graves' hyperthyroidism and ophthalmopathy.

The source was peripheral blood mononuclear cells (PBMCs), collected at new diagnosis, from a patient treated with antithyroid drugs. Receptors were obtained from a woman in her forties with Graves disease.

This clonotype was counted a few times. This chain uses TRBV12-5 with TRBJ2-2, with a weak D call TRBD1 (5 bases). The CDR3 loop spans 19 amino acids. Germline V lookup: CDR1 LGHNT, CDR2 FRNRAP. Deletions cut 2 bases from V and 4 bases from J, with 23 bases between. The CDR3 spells CASGLPLPRQSRSTGELFF. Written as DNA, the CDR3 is TGTGCTAGTGGTTTGCCCCTGCCCCGACAGTCCCGAAGCACCGGGGAGCTGTTTTTT. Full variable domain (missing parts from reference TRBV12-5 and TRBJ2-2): DARVTQTPRHKVTEMGQEVTMRCQPILGHNTVFWYRQTMMQGLELLAYFRNRAPLDDSGMPKDRFSAEMPDATLATLKIQPSEPRDSAVYFCASGLPLPRQSRSTGELFFGEGSRLTVL.

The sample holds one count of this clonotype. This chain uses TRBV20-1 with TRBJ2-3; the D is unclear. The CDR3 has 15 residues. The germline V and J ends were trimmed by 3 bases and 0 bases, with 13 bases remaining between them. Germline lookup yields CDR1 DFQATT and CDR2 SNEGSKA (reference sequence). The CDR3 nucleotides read TGCAGTGCTAGGCTCCTTAGAACTAGCACAGATACGCAGTATTTT. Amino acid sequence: CSARLLRTSTDTQYF.

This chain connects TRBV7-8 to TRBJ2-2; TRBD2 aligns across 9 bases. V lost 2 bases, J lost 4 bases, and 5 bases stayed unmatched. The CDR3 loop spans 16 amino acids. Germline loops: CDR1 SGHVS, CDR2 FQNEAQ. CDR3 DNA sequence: TGTGCCAGCAGCTTACCCGGGACTAGCCCCACCGGGGAGCTGTTTTTT. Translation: CASSLPGTSPTGELFF.

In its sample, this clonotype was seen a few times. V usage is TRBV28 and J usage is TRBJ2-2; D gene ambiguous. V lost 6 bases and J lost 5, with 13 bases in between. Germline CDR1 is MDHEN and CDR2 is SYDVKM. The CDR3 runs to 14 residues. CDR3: CASSPRLGTGELFF. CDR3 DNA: TGTGCCAGCAGCCCCCGACTTGGGACCGGGGAGCTGTTTTTT.

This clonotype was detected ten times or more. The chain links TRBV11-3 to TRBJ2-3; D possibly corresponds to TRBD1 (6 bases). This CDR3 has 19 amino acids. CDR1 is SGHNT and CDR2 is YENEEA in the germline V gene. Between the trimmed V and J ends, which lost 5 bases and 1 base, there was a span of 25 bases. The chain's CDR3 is CASSLSPWQGRVGTDTQYF. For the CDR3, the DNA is TGTGCCAGCAGCCTAAGTCCCTGGCAGGGGAGAGTAGGCACAGATACGCAGTATTTT.

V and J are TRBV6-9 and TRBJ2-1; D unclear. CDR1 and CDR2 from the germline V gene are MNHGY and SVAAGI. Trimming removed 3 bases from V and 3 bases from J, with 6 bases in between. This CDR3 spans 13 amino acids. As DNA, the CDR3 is TGTGCCAGCAGTTACAAGGGCTACAATGAGCAGTTCTTC. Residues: CASSYKGYNEQFF.

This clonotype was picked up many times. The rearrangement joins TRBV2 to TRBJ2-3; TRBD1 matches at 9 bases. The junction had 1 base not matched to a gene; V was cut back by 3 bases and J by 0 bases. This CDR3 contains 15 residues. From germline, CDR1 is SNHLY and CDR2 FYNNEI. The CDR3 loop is CASSDGTGSTDTQYF. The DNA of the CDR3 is TGTGCCAGCAGTGACGGGACAGGGAGCACAGATACGCAGTATTTT.

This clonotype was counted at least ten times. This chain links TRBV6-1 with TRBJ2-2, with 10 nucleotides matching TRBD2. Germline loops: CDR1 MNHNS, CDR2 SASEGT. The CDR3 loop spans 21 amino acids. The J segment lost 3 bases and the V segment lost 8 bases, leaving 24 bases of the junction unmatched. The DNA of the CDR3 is TGTGCCAGCTTTGACGTCGGGACTAGCGAAGCGTCACCGCGGGACACCGGGGAGCTGTTTTTT. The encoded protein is CASFDVGTSEASPRDTGELFF.

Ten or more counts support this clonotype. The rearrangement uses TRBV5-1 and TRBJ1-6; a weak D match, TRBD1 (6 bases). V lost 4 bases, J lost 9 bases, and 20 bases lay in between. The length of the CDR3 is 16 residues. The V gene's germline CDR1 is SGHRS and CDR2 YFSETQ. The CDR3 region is CASSPQGRGIGSPLHF. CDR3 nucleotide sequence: TGCGCCAGCAGCCCACAGGGTCGGGGGATTGGTTCACCCCTCCACTTT.

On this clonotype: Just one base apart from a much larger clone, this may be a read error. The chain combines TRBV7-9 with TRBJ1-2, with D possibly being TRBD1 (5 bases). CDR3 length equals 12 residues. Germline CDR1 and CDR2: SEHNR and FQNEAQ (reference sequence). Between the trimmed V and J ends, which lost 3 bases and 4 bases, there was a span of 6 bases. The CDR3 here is CASSFDSYGYTF. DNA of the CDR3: TGTGCCAGCAGCTTTGACAGCTATGGCTACACCTTC.

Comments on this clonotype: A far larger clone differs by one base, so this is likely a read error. CDR3 loop: CASSSRTGSLDNVQFF. In DNA, the CDR3 is TGTGCCAGCAGCTCACGGACAGGATCGTTAGACAATGTGCAGTTCTTC. This sequence joins TRBV11-2 and TRBJ2-3; TRBD1 agrees at 7 bases. The tail of the sequence fits TRBJ2-1 better, so the J call may be wrong. This CDR3 contains 16 residues. The germline V gene encodes CDR1 SGHAT and CDR2 FQNNGV.

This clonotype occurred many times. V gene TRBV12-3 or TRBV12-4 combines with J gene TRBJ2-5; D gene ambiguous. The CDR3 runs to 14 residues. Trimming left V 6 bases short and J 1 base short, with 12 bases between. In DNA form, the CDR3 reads TGTGCCAGCAGACACTCGGGCCCCCAAGAGACCCAGTACTTC. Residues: CASRHSGPQETQYF.

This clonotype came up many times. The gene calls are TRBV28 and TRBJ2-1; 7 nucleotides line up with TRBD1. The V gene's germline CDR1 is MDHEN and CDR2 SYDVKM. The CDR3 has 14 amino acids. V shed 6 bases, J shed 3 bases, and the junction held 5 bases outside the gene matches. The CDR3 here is CASSQDRIYNEQFF. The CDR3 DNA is TGTGCCAGCAGCCAGGACAGGATCTACAATGAGCAGTTCTTC.